These 21 T cell receptor beta chains originate from one sample sequenced in a study of cytomegalovirus exposure and HLA in healthy donors. PCR employed 60 Vbeta and 13 Jbeta primers. TCRdb's table, derived via immunoSEQ multiplex PCR, lists solely in-frame clones and lacks some. The sample lists 100,000 to 150,000 clones, over 60% seen once, with roughly 3% in the top ten. The sequenced sample was PBMCs. The receptors derive from a human donor in good health.

The chain combines TRBV6-1 with TRBJ2-2, with TRBD2 matching 12 bases. CDR3 length equals 16 residues. Trimming at V came to 4 bases and at J to 7 bases, leaving 7 bases not matched to a gene. The germline CDR1 and CDR2 sequences are MNHNS and SASEGT. The CDR3 here is CASSALAGGPGGELFF. The CDR3 coding sequence is TGTGCCAGCAGTGCCCTAGCGGGAGGGCCGGGCGGGGAGCTGTTTTTT.

The V call is TRBV7-2, the J call TRBJ1-4, with 8 bases aligning to TRBD1. The germline V gene encodes CDR1 SGHTA and CDR2 FQGNSA. J was trimmed by 7 bases and V by 5 bases; bases with no gene match: 9. The CDR3 contains 15 residues. This CDR3 reads CASSRTGRSGEKLFF. In DNA, the CDR3 is TGTGCCAGCAGCCGGACAGGGAGGTCGGGTGAAAAACTGTTTTTT. The complete variable domain, with remaining parts taken from reference TRBV7-2 and TRBJ1-4, reads GAGVSQSPSNKVTEKGKDVELRCDPISGHTALYWYRQSLGQGLEFLIYFQGNSAPDKSGLPSDRFSAERTGGSVSTLTIQRTQQEDSAVYLCASSRTGRSGEKLFFGSGTQLSVL.

DNA of the CDR3: TGTGCCAGCAGCCTCGGGGGCTACGAGCAGTACTTC. Translated: CASSLGGYEQYF. The rearrangement joins TRBV6-6 to TRBJ2-7; D might be TRBD2 (6 bases). This CDR3 is 12 amino acids long. Germline V gene lookup returns CDR1 MNHNY and CDR2 SVGAGI (reference sequence). The germline V and J ends were trimmed by 6 bases and 3 bases, with 9 bases remaining between them.

This rearrangement joins TRBV4-3 to TRBJ2-5; tentatively, D is TRBD1 (6 bases). CDR3 length: 16 amino acids. V was trimmed by 3 bases and J by 5 bases, leaving 19 bases between them. Germline-derived CDR1 and CDR2 are LGHNA and YSLEER. Here the CDR3 reads CASSHYGAGVRETQYF. The CDR3 DNA is TGCGCCAGCAGCCACTATGGGGCAGGGGTGAGGGAGACCCAGTACTTC.

The chain carries TRBV7-2 and TRBJ2-7, with 9 bases lining up with TRBD1. Losses at the gene ends were 5 bases for V and 2 bases for J; bases not matched to a gene: 7. Germline V gene lookup returns CDR1 SGHTA and CDR2 FQGNSA. The CDR3 has 15 amino acids. For the CDR3, the DNA is TGTGCCAGCAGCCCGGGACAGGGTATGGCCTACGAGCAGTACTTC. Translation: CASSPGQGMAYEQYF.

There are a few counts of this clone. The genes are TRBV19 and TRBJ1-5; D is unresolved. V was cut by 6 bases and J by 3 bases, with 15 bases left in between. The CDR3 is 15 amino acids. Looked up from germline, CDR1 is LNHDA and CDR2 is SQIVND (reference sequence). The CDR3 DNA reads TGTGCCAGTAGCCAGACGGGAGTCTTCAATCAGCCCCAGCATTTT. It is translated as CASSQTGVFNQPQHF.

The CDR3 protein is CASSLGGLSYEQYF. The CDR3 DNA is TGTGCCAGCAGCTTGGGGGGTCTGTCCTACGAGCAGTACTTC. This chain joins TRBV7-2 and TRBJ2-7; TRBD2 is a possible D gene (6 bases). Germline V gives CDR1 SGHTA, CDR2 FQGNSA. This CDR3 has 14 amino acids. Trimming left V 3 bases short and J 1 base short, with 10 bases between.

V is TRBV4-1 and J is TRBJ2-1; D is possibly TRBD2 (6 bases). CDR3 length: 15 residues. Germline V CDR1 and CDR2: MGHRA, YSYEKL. Trimming removed 1 base from V and 4 bases from J, with 11 bases in between. CDR3 DNA sequence: TGCGCCAGCAGCCAAGCGGGCGGGGCTTACAATGAGCAGTTCTTC. It translates to CASSQAGGAYNEQFF.

V is TRBV27 and J is TRBJ1-2; possibly TRBD1 for D (6 bases). The V gene lost 0 bases and the J gene lost 4 bases, with 12 bases spanning the gap. This CDR3 has 15 amino acids. The germline V gene encodes CDR1 MNHEY and CDR2 SMNVEV (reference sequence). The CDR3 region is CASSLSGHTRYGYTF. The CDR3 bases are TGTGCCAGCAGTTTATCGGGACATACTCGCTATGGCTACACCTTC.

The CDR3: CASSAKTGTGELFF. The CDR3 DNA follows: TGTGCCAGCAGCGCTAAAACAGGGACCGGGGAGCTGTTTTTT. The V call is TRBV9, the J call TRBJ2-2; D is possibly TRBD1 (6 bases). V was trimmed by 3 bases and J by 5 bases, leaving 11 bases between them. The CDR3 runs to 14 residues. Germline lookup yields CDR1 SGDLS and CDR2 YYNGEE.

The chain has TRBV7-9 and TRBJ2-7, with 11 bases lining up with TRBD1. Per the germline V gene, CDR1 is SEHNR and CDR2 is FQNEAQ (reference sequence). J was trimmed by 2 bases and V by 5 bases; bases with no gene match: 5. The CDR3 length is 15 residues. Here the CDR3 reads CASSQEGQGAYEQYF. The DNA of the CDR3 is TGTGCCAGCAGCCAAGAGGGACAGGGGGCCTACGAGCAGTACTTC.

The chain has TRBV29-1 and TRBJ2-2; 9 bases map to TRBD2. The CDR3 is made up of 16 amino acids. From germline, CDR1 is SQVTM and CDR2 ANQGSEA. V was pared by 6 bases and J by 4 bases, with 12 bases of the junction left unmatched. The CDR3 DNA follows: TGCAGCGTCCAAGTGGCGGGAGGGCCGGTCACCGGGGAGCTGTTTTTT. It translates to CSVQVAGGPVTGELFF.

The genes are TRBV7-9 and TRBJ1-2, with 7 bases matching TRBD1. V trimming: 3 bases; J trimming: 0 bases; junction bases outside the gene matches: 7. CDR3 length: 16 amino acids. Germline assignment: CDR1 SEHNR and CDR2 FQNEAQ (reference sequence). The CDR3, as DNA: TGTGCCAGCAGCTTTACAGGGGTGGGCGCTAACTATGGCTACACCTTC. Translated: CASSFTGVGANYGYTF.

CDR3 DNA sequence: TGTGCCAGCAGCCGGGTGGAATCCTACGAGCAGTACTTC. It is translated as CASSRVESYEQYF. This chain links TRBV6-1 with TRBJ2-7; D gene unclear. Germline values: CDR1 MNHNS, CDR2 SASEGT. V was trimmed by 6 bases and J by 1 base, leaving 10 bases between them. There are 13 residues in the CDR3.

This chain links TRBV6-4 with TRBJ2-3; 7 bases line up with TRBD2. Losses at the gene ends were 0 bases for V and 1 base for J; bases not matched to a gene: 1. This CDR3 spans 15 amino acids. The germline V gene has CDR1 MRHNA and CDR2 SNTAGT. The chain's CDR3 is CASSDSGGGTDTQYF. The CDR3 DNA is TGTGCCAGCAGTGACTCTGGGGGGGGCACAGATACGCAGTATTTT.

This chain links TRBV19 with TRBJ1-2, with 7 bases that match TRBD1. Germline V gives CDR1 LNHDA, CDR2 SQIVND (reference sequence). This CDR3 is 13 amino acids long. Trimming at V came to 8 bases and at J to 8 bases, leaving 11 bases not matched to a gene. CDR3 coding DNA: TGTGCCAGTGGCCACGACAGGGCTAGGGGCTACACCTTC. Translation gives CASGHDRARGYTF.

The chain recombines TRBV7-3 with TRBJ2-3, with 11 bases that match TRBD2. The CDR3 covers 16 residues. CDR1 is SGHTA, CDR2 FQGTGA, per germline. The trim removed 1 base at V and 6 bases at J, leaving 6 bases unmatched. CDR3 nucleotides: TGTGCCAGCAGCTTAAAGGGGCTAGCGGGAGGTGATACGCAGTATTTT. Translating it yields CASSLKGLAGGDTQYF.

This chain uses TRBV5-4 with TRBJ1-5; D gene unclear. The V end was cut by 0 bases, the J end by 4 bases, with 8 bases between. The CDR3 runs to 14 residues. Germline CDR1 SGHNT, CDR2 YYREEE (reference sequence). Here the CDR3 reads CASSLAPNNQPQHF. For the CDR3, the DNA is TGTGCCAGCAGCTTGGCGCCTAATAATCAGCCCCAGCATTTT.

In its sample, this clone was seen once. This rearrangement joins TRBV10-3 to TRBJ1-2; 10 bases agree with TRBD1. J gave up 13 bases and V 1 base, and 3 bases lay outside the gene matches. CDR1 and CDR2 from the germline V gene are ENHRY and SYGVKD. This CDR3 has 12 amino acids. The CDR3 protein is CAISELGQGFTF. In DNA, the CDR3 is TGTGCCATCAGTGAGTTGGGACAGGGGTTCACCTTC.

The V call is TRBV25-1, the J call TRBJ2-2; the D is unclear. In germline, CDR1 is MGHDK, CDR2 SYGVNS. The CDR3 has 14 amino acids. V was shortened by 5 bases and J by 2 bases, with 9 bases between the two germline ends. CDR3 region: CASSPNINTGELFF. The CDR3 nucleotides are TGTGCCAGCAGTCCCAACATAAACACCGGGGAGCTGTTTTTT.

The gene calls are TRBV5-4 and TRBJ2-3, with D uncertain. Deletions cut 1 base from V and 6 bases from J, with 12 bases between. This CDR3 comprises 14 residues. Germline assignment: CDR1 SGHNT and CDR2 YYREEE (reference sequence). The CDR3 sequence is CASSLTSPRDTQYF. CDR3 DNA sequence: TGTGCCAGCAGCTTGACCAGTCCCAGGGATACGCAGTATTTT.